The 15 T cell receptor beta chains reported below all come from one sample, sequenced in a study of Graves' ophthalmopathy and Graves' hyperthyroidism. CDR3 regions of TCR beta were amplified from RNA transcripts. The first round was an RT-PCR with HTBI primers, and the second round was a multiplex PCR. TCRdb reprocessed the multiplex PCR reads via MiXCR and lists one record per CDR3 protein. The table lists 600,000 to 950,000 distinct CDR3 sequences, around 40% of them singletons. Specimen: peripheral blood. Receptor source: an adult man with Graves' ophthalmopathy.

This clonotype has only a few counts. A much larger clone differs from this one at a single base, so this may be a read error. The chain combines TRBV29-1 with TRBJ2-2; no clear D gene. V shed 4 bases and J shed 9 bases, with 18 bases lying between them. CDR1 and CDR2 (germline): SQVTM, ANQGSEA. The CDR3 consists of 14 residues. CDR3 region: CSVVPGDRARELFF. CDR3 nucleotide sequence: TGCAGCGTTGTGCCAGGCGATAGGGCCAGGGAGCTGTTTTTT.

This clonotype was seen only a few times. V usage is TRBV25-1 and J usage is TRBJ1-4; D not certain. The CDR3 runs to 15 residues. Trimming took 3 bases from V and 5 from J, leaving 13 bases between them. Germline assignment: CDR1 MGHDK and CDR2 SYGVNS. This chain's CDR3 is CASSDSAGENEKLFF. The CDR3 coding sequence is TGTGCCAGCAGTGATAGTGCCGGGGAAAATGAAAAACTGTTTTTT.

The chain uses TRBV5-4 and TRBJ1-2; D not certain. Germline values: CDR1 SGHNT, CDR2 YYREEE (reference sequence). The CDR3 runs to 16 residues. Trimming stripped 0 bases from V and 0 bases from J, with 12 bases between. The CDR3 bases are TGTGCCAGCAGCTTGGCCCTTGGCAGTTCTAACTATGGCTACACCTTC. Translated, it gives CASSLALGSSNYGYTF.

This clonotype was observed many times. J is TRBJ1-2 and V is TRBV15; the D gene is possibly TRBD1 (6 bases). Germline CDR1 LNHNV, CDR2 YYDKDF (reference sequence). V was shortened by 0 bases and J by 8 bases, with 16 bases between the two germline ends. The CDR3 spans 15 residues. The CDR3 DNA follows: TGTGCCACCAGCAGAGACCCGACGGGGGGCGACGGCTACACCTTC. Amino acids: CATSRDPTGGDGYTF.

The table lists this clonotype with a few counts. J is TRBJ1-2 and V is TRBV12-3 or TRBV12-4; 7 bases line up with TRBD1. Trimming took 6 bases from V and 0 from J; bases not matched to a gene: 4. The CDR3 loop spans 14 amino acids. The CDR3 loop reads CASRGGTANYGYTF. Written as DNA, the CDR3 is TGTGCCAGCAGGGGGGGGACAGCTAACTATGGCTACACCTTC.

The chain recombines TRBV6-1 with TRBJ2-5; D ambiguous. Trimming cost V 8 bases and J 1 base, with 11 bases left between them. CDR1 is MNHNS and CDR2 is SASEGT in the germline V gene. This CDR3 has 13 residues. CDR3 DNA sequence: TGTGCCAGCCGTCCACGCAGCCAAGAGACCCAGTACTTC. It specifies CASRPRSQETQYF.

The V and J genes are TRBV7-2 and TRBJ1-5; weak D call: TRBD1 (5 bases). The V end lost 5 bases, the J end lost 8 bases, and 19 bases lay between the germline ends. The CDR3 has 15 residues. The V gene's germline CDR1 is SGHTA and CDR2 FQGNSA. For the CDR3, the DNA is TGTGCCAGCAGCGTAGGAGAAGGGGCGGTGGAGCCCCAGCATTTT. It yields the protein CASSVGEGAVEPQHF.

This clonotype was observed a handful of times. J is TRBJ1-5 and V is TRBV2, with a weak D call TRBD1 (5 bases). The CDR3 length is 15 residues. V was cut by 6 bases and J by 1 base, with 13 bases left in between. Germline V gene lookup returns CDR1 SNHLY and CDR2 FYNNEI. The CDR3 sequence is CASSGRWGSNQPQHF. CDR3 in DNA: TGTGCCAGCAGCGGCCGATGGGGGAGCAATCAGCCCCAGCATTTT. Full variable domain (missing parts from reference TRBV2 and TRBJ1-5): EPEVTQTPSHQVTQMGQEVILRCVPISNHLYFYWYRQILGQKVEFLVSFYNNEISEKSEIFDDQFSVERPDGSNFTLKIRSTKLEDSAMYFCASSGRWGSNQPQHFGDGTRLSIL.

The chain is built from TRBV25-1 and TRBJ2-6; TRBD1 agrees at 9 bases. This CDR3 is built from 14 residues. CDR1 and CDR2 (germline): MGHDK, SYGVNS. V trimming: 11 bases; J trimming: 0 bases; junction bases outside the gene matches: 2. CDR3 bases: TGTGCCGGGACAGGGAGCTCTGGGGCCAACGTCCTGACTTTC. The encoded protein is CAGTGSSGANVLTF.

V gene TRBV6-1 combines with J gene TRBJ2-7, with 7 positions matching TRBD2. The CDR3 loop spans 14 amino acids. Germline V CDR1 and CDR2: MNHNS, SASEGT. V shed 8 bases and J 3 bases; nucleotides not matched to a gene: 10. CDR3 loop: CASRRLAGSYEQYF. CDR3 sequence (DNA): TGTGCCAGCCGTCGACTAGCCGGCAGCTACGAGCAGTACTTC.

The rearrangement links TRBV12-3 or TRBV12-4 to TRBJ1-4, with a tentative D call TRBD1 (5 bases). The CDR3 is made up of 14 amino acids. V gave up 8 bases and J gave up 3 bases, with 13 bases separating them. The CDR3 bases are TGTGCCAGCGGCGAGGACACCTCTAATGAAAAACTGTTTTTT. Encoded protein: CASGEDTSNEKLFF.

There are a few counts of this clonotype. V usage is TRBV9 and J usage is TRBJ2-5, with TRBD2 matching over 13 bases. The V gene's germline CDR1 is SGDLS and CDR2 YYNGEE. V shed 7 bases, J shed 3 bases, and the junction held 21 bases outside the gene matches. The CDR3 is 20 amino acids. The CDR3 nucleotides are TGTGCCAGCTCACCCGGACCGGGACTAGCGGGACTCGGCGGAAAAGAGACCCAGTACTTC. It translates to CASSPGPGLAGLGGKETQYF.

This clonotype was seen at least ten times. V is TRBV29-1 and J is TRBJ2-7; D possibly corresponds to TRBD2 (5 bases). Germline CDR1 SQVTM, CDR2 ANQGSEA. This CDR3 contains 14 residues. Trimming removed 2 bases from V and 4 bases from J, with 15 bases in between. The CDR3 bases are TGCAGCGTTGAACGAGGGCACCCCACTTACGAGCAGTACTTC. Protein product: CSVERGHPTYEQYF.

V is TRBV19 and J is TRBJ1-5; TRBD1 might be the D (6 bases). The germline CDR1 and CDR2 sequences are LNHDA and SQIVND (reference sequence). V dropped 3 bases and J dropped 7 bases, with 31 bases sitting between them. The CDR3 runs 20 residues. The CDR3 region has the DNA TGTGCCAGTAGTATTCGCCCGATGGGTTCGGCGGGGACACGCGACCAGCCCCAGCATTTT. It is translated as CASSIRPMGSAGTRDQPQHF. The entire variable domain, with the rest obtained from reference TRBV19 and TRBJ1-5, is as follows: DGGITQSPKYLFRKEGQNVTLSCEQNLNHDAMYWYRQDPGQGLRLIYYSQIVNDFQKGDIAEGYSVSREKKESFPLTVTSAQKNPTAFYLCASSIRPMGSAGTRDQPQHFGDGTRLSIL.

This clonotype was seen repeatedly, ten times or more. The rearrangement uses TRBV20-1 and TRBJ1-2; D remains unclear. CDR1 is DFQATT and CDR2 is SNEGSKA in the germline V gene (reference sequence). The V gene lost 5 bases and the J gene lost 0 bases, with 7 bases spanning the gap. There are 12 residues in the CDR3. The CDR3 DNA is TGCAGTGCTCCTGGGCCTAACTATGGCTACACCTTC. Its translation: CSAPGPNYGYTF.